Each of the 11 T cell receptor beta chains below was sequenced from the same sample in a study of T-cell reconstitution after alpha-beta-depleted transplantation in children. Unique molecular identifiers featured in how the TCRbeta library was prepared. TCRdb analysed the PCR reads with MiXCR anew, one entry per CDR3 protein. This table has about 270,000 distinct CDR3 sequences, roughly 9.5% appearing once. The sample consisted of PBMCs from the stem cell graft donor, taken from the stem cell graft. The receptor set was obtained from a human donor who donated a stem cell graft to a child with SCID.

The chain recombines TRBV21-1 with TRBJ2-1; TRBD2 reflects the table's D call only, with no check against the DNA. TRBV21-1 is described as a pseudogene. The CDR3 totals 16 residues. The CDR3 spells CASSKNCAGGGNEQFF. CDR3 DNA: TGTGCCAGCAGCAAAAACTGCGCGGGGGGGGGCAATGAGCAGTTCTTC.

The J gene is TRBJ2-7, the V gene TRBV6-6, with D hard to call. V was trimmed by 2 bases and J by 4 bases, leaving 9 bases between them. Germline V CDR1 and CDR2: MNHNY, SVGAGI (reference sequence). CDR3 length: 13 residues. CDR3 protein: CASSYGSGYEQYF. In nucleotides, the CDR3 is TGTGCCAGCAGTTACGGCAGTGGTTACGAGCAGTACTTC.

In this sample, this clonotype turned up a few times. The rearrangement joins TRBV5-6 to TRBJ2-1; 8 bases align to TRBD1. This CDR3 has 12 residues. Trimming cost V 4 bases and J 10 bases; bases outside gene matches: 4. Per the germline V gene, CDR1 is SGHDT and CDR2 is YYEEEE. CDR3: CASSRGDREQFF. CDR3 bases: TGTGCCAGCAGCCGAGGGGACAGGGAGCAGTTCTTC.

This clonotype was detected a few times. As DNA, the CDR3 is TGTGCCAGCAGCTTTACCGGGACGCCTGTGGCTGAGCAGTTCTTC. Encoded protein: CASSFTGTPVAEQFF. The chain combines TRBV7-9 with TRBJ2-1; perhaps D is TRBD1 or TRBD2 (5 bases each). CDR3 length: 15 amino acids. Looked up from germline, CDR1 is SEHNR and CDR2 is FQNEAQ (reference sequence). V lost 3 bases to trimming and J lost 9 bases, with 18 bases between them.

The gene calls are TRBV6-2 or TRBV6-3 and TRBJ1-6, with 8 bases fitting TRBD1. CDR1 and CDR2 from the germline V gene are MNHEY and SVGEGT. The CDR3 runs 14 residues. V gave up 7 bases and J gave up 6 bases; unmatched junction bases: 5. In nucleotides, the CDR3 is TGTGCCAGCACCGACAGGGGCGTTAATTCACCCCTCCACTTT. Residues: CASTDRGVNSPLHF.

The J gene is TRBJ2-7, the V gene TRBV27; TRBD2 is a possible D gene (5 bases). Germline assignment: CDR1 MNHEY and CDR2 SMNVEV (reference sequence). The germline V and J ends were trimmed by 2 bases and 0 bases, with 11 bases remaining between them. CDR3 length equals 15 residues. The CDR3 reads CASSLVVGSSYEQYF. CDR3 coding DNA: TGTGCCAGCAGTTTAGTAGTTGGGAGCTCCTACGAGCAGTACTTC.

The CDR3 here is CAISKGQGQETQYF. The CDR3 coding sequence is TGTGCCATCAGTAAAGGACAGGGCCAAGAGACCCAGTACTTC. The chain joins TRBV10-3 to TRBJ2-5; 8 bases fit TRBD1. Germline loops: CDR1 ENHRY, CDR2 SYGVKD. With V trimmed by 5 bases and J by 1 base, 3 bases remained unmatched. CDR3 length equals 14 residues.

The V call is TRBV2, the J call TRBJ2-5; TRBD1 agrees at 10 bases. This CDR3 has 17 residues. Trimming cost V 6 bases and J 3 bases; bases outside gene matches: 13. The germline V gene encodes CDR1 SNHLY and CDR2 FYNNEI. The CDR3 DNA sequence: TGTGCCAGCAGGTGGGACAGGGGTCGCTCCCTTGAAGAGACCCAGTACTTC. This gives the protein CASRWDRGRSLEETQYF.

The genes are TRBV5-1 and TRBJ2-1; tentative D call: TRBD1 (6 bases). The V end lost 3 bases, the J end lost 4 bases, and 14 bases lay between the germline ends. The CDR3 extends over 15 amino acids. Germline CDR1 reads SGHRS; CDR2 reads YFSETQ. The CDR3: CASSSTGSGYNEQFF. In DNA form, the CDR3 reads TGCGCCAGCAGCTCTACAGGGTCAGGATACAATGAGCAGTTCTTC. The full variable domain, completed using reference TRBV5-1 and TRBJ2-1, is KAGVTQTPRYLIKTRGQQVTLSCSPISGHRSVSWYQQTPGQGLQFLFEYFSETQRNKGNFPGRFSGRQFSNSRSEMNVSTLELGDSALYLCASSSTGSGYNEQFFGPGTRLTVL.

This clonotype occurred a few times. The chain joins TRBV10-2 to TRBJ1-2, with a tentative D call TRBD1 (6 bases). CDR3 size: 14 residues. CDR1 is WSHSY, CDR2 SAAADI, per germline. Trimming pared 4 bases from V and 4 bases from J, leaving 13 bases between. CDR3 in amino acids: CASSAYREGYGYTF. The CDR3 bases are TGCGCCAGCAGTGCTTACAGGGAAGGCTATGGCTACACCTTC.

The chain combines TRBV5-1 with TRBJ2-5; TRBD2 is a possible D gene (6 bases). The CDR3 totals 13 residues. Trimming took off 7 bases at V and 1 base at J, with 11 bases between the two ends. CDR1 SGHRS and CDR2 YFSETQ come from the germline V gene. CDR3 protein: CASGGATQETQYF. In DNA, the CDR3 is TGCGCCAGCGGAGGGGCCACCCAAGAGACCCAGTACTTC.